A selection of T cell receptor beta chains follows, all from one sample in a study of cytomegalovirus exposure and HLA in healthy donors. The method was immunoSEQ multiplex PCR; TCRdb's version includes in-frame clones alone and lacks a portion of them. This table holds around 85,000 clones, roughly 80% found once. Specimen: PBMCs. The receptors here all came from a male donor in good health and CMV-seronegative. Each CDR3 is given with its conserved first and last residue. The order of the fields is clone size, V gene, D gene, J gene, CDR3 protein, CDR3 DNA. D genes are given only for firm matches. The listing skips clone size in some rows; elsewhere it reads once, few, many or a size class.

clone size: NA; V gene: TRBV19; D gene: TRBD1; J gene: TRBJ2-7; CDR3 protein: CASSISGGHEQYF; CDR3 DNA: TGTGCCAGTAGTATATCAGGGGGCCACGAGCAGTACTTC
clone size: NA; V gene: TRBV6-7; D gene: TRBD1; J gene: TRBJ2-5; CDR3 protein: CASSPGLDREPETQYF; CDR3 DNA: TGTGCCAGCAGTCCCGGGTTAGACAGGGAGCCAGAGACCCAGTACTTC
clone size: NA; V gene: TRBV12-2; D gene: NA; J gene: TRBJ2-1; CDR3 protein: CASRRGGWDHNEQFF; CDR3 DNA: TGTGCAAGTCGCCGCGGGGGTTGGGACCACAATGAGCAGTTCTTC
clone size: NA; V gene: TRBV7-9; D gene: TRBD1; J gene: TRBJ1-6; CDR3 protein: CASSPGQGGSPLHF; CDR3 DNA: TGTGCCAGCAGCCCAGGACAGGGGGGTTCACCCCTCCACTTT
clone size: few; V gene: TRBV2; D gene: NA; J gene: TRBJ2-7; CDR3 protein: CASSEFPMWEQYF; CDR3 DNA: TGTGCCAGCAGTGAATTCCCTATGTGGGAGCAGTACTTC
clone size: few; V gene: TRBV28; D gene: NA; J gene: TRBJ2-5; CDR3 protein: CASSLWSRQVVGQETQYF; CDR3 DNA: TGTGCCAGCAGTTTATGGTCGAGACAGGTAGTGGGTCAAGAGACCCAGTACTTC
clone size: once; V gene: TRBV6-6; D gene: TRBD1; J gene: TRBJ1-2; CDR3 protein: CASSYEGQNYGYTF; CDR3 DNA: TGTGCCAGCAGTTACGAGGGACAGAACTATGGCTACACCTTC
clone size: NA; V gene: TRBV20-1; D gene: NA; J gene: TRBJ1-2; CDR3 protein: CSARSTWGYTF; CDR3 DNA: TGCAGTGCGAGAAGTACATGGGGCTACACCTTC
clone size: NA; V gene: TRBV6-1; D gene: TRBD1; J gene: TRBJ2-7; CDR3 protein: CASIPGGQGRNEQYF; CDR3 DNA: TGTGCCAGCATTCCTGGGGGACAGGGACGGAACGAGCAGTACTTC
clone size: NA; V gene: TRBV7-9; D gene: NA; J gene: TRBJ1-6; CDR3 protein: CASSFLEGSLGNSPLHF; CDR3 DNA: TGTGCCAGCAGCTTTTTAGAGGGCAGCCTAGGGAATTCACCCCTCCACTTT
clone size: NA; V gene: TRBV4-2; D gene: NA; J gene: TRBJ1-4; CDR3 protein: CASSQDGWVTEKHEKLFF; CDR3 DNA: TGTGCCAGCAGCCAAGACGGCTGGGTGACGGAGAAACATGAAAAACTGTTTTTT
clone size: once; V gene: TRBV19; D gene: NA; J gene: TRBJ1-2; CDR3 protein: CATRQASTSNYGYTF; CDR3 DNA: TGTGCCACCCGGCAGGCGTCGACCTCTAACTATGGCTACACCTTC
clone size: NA; V gene: TRBV9; D gene: TRBD1; J gene: TRBJ1-1; CDR3 protein: CASSPHQRTGTGTEAFF; CDR3 DNA: TGTGCCAGCAGCCCACACCAAAGGACAGGAACGGGCACTGAAGCTTTCTTT
clone size: few; V gene: TRBV9; D gene: TRBD1; J gene: TRBJ2-2; CDR3 protein: CASSVPAGTANTGELFF; CDR3 DNA: TGTGCCAGCAGCGTTCCTGCCGGGACAGCGAACACCGGGGAGCTGTTTTTT
clone size: NA; V gene: TRBV16; D gene: NA; J gene: TRBJ2-7; CDR3 protein: CASSYLQDEQYF; CDR3 DNA: TGTGCCAGCAGTTACTTACAGGACGAGCAGTACTTC
clone size: NA; V gene: TRBV5-4; D gene: NA; J gene: TRBJ2-3; CDR3 protein: CASSSAGAIEADTQYF; CDR3 DNA: TGTGCCAGCAGCTCTGCGGGTGCAATTGAAGCAGATACGCAGTATTTT
clone size: NA; V gene: TRBV18; D gene: NA; J gene: TRBJ1-4; CDR3 protein: CASSPSERLTGPLFF; CDR3 DNA: TGTGCCAGCTCACCATCCGAGAGGCTGACAGGTCCTCTGTTTTTT
clone size: NA; V gene: TRBV7-9; D gene: TRBD1; J gene: TRBJ1-2; CDR3 protein: CASSIQGEYGYTF; CDR3 DNA: TGTGCCAGCAGCATACAGGGGGAGTATGGCTACACCTTC
clone size: NA; V gene: TRBV4-1; D gene: NA; J gene: TRBJ2-5; CDR3 protein: CASSPAYREQETQYF; CDR3 DNA: TGCGCCAGCAGCCCCGCGTACAGGGAACAAGAGACCCAGTACTTC
clone size: NA; V gene: TRBV18; D gene: TRBD1; J gene: TRBJ1-5; CDR3 protein: CASSPGQGLQPQHF; CDR3 DNA: TGTGCCAGCTCACCGGGACAGGGATTGCAGCCCCAGCATTTT
clone size: NA; V gene: TRBV2; D gene: TRBD1; J gene: TRBJ1-1; CDR3 protein: CASMIRQGATEAFF; CDR3 DNA: TGTGCCAGCATGATACGACAGGGGGCTACTGAAGCTTTCTTT
clone size: NA; V gene: TRBV5-1; D gene: TRBD2; J gene: TRBJ2-1; CDR3 protein: CASSLELAGAYNEQFF; CDR3 DNA: TGCGCCAGCAGCTTGGAACTAGCGGGTGCCTACAATGAGCAGTTCTTC
clone size: once; V gene: TRBV5-8; D gene: TRBD1; J gene: TRBJ1-6; CDR3 protein: CASSVTGLAYNSPLHF; CDR3 DNA: TGTGCCAGCAGCGTGACAGGGTTGGCTTATAATTCACCCCTCCACTTT
clone size: NA; V gene: TRBV6-1; D gene: NA; J gene: TRBJ2-3; CDR3 protein: CASSEIPNLATQYF; CDR3 DNA: TGTGCCAGCAGTGAAATACCGAACTTAGCTACGCAGTATTTT
clone size: NA; V gene: TRBV27; D gene: NA; J gene: TRBJ2-7; CDR3 protein: CASSFGGVLSYEQYF; CDR3 DNA: TGTGCCAGCAGTTTCGGAGGGGTACTATCCTACGAGCAGTACTTC
clone size: NA; V gene: TRBV7-9; D gene: NA; J gene: TRBJ2-5; CDR3 protein: CSSSLGQGLLQETQYF; CDR3 DNA: TGTTCCAGCAGCTTAGGGCAAGGACTACTCCAAGAGACCCAGTACTTC
clone size: NA; V gene: TRBV5-8; D gene: TRBD1; J gene: TRBJ1-1; CDR3 protein: CASSPVYRGGRNTEAFF; CDR3 DNA: TGTGCCAGCAGCCCTGTGTACAGGGGTGGTCGGAACACTGAAGCTTTCTTT
clone size: NA; V gene: TRBV7-2; D gene: NA; J gene: TRBJ1-1; CDR3 protein: CASSLVGLGTTMNTEAFF; CDR3 DNA: TGTGCCAGCAGCTTAGTTGGTTTGGGGACAACCATGAACACTGAAGCTTTCTTT
clone size: NA; V gene: TRBV9; D gene: NA; J gene: TRBJ2-5; CDR3 protein: CASSVATMPQETQYF; CDR3 DNA: TGTGCCAGCAGCGTAGCTACGATGCCGCAAGAGACCCAGTACTTC
clone size: few; V gene: TRBV10-2; D gene: TRBD2; J gene: TRBJ2-1; CDR3 protein: CASRLAGGTYNEQFF; CDR3 DNA: TGCGCCAGCAGGCTAGCGGGAGGGACCTACAATGAGCAGTTCTTC
clone size: NA; V gene: TRBV7-2; D gene: TRBD2; J gene: TRBJ2-5; CDR3 protein: CASSFLSGGRGETQYF; CDR3 DNA: TGTGCCAGCAGCTTCCTTAGCGGGGGGAGGGGAGAGACCCAGTACTTC
clone size: NA; V gene: TRBV28; D gene: NA; J gene: TRBJ1-2; CDR3 protein: CASSFWDGIRGPMGGYTF; CDR3 DNA: TGTGCCAGCAGTTTTTGGGATGGGATCAGGGGCCCCATGGGTGGCTACACCTTC
clone size: once; V gene: TRBV7-9; D gene: NA; J gene: TRBJ1-1; CDR3 protein: CASTPGKATNTEAFF; CDR3 DNA: TGTGCCAGCACCCCGGGTAAGGCGACTAACACTGAAGCTTTCTTT
clone size: NA; V gene: TRBV15; D gene: TRBD1; J gene: TRBJ1-3; CDR3 protein: CATSRDGRQGAIPGNTIYF; CDR3 DNA: TGTGCCACCAGCAGAGATGGGAGACAGGGGGCGATCCCTGGAAACACCATATATTTT
clone size: NA; V gene: TRBV30; D gene: NA; J gene: TRBJ1-1; CDR3 protein: CARTLQRDTEAFF; CDR3 DNA: TGTGCACGGACCCTACAGCGGGACACTGAAGCTTTCTTT
clone size: NA; V gene: TRBV7-9; D gene: TRBD1; J gene: TRBJ2-7; CDR3 protein: CASSSDRGRVYEQYF; CDR3 DNA: TGTGCCAGCAGCTCGGACAGGGGGCGCGTTTACGAGCAGTACTTC
clone size: once; V gene: TRBV6-5; D gene: NA; J gene: TRBJ2-7; CDR3 protein: CASSRGTGGEQYF; CDR3 DNA: TGTGCCAGCAGCCGGGGGACCGGCGGGGAGCAGTACTTC
clone size: NA; V gene: TRBV19; D gene: NA; J gene: TRBJ2-7; CDR3 protein: CASSPTKTYEQYF; CDR3 DNA: TGTGCCAGTAGCCCGACAAAAACCTACGAGCAGTACTTC
clone size: NA; V gene: TRBV4-2; D gene: TRBD1; J gene: TRBJ1-1; CDR3 protein: CASSPRTGSIAEAFF; CDR3 DNA: TGTGCCAGCAGCCCACGGACAGGGAGTATCGCTGAAGCTTTCTTT
clone size: NA; V gene: TRBV6-5; D gene: NA; J gene: TRBJ2-7; CDR3 protein: CASSYGQGGYEQYF; CDR3 DNA: TGTGCCAGCAGTTACGGACAAGGTGGGTACGAGCAGTACTTC